The clone carrying this TCR beta chain has ten or more counts. These data are taken from a study of regulatory T cells in long-lasting Graves disease. Investigators prepared the TCR beta libraries by applying iRepertoire HTBI primers and Arm-PCR of CDR3 regions. Using its own MiXCR run on the multiplex PCR reads, TCRdb lists one record per CDR3 protein. The data show about 460,000 distinct CDR3 sequences, 22% seen once. V was pared by 1 base and J by 0 bases, with 6 bases between. Per the germline V gene, CDR1 is SGHVS and CDR2 is FQNEAQ. The CDR3 runs 14 residues. As for time point: persistent/refractory GD, antithyroid drugs over 5 years with positive TRAb. From RNA extracted from PBMCs, the TCR library was made. American Thyroid Association guidelines served as the basis for diagnosing Graves' disease.

The chain is built from TRBV7-8 and TRBJ1-2; no firm D call. The sequences come from peripheral blood mononuclear cells (PBMCs), collected when the disease was refractory, from a patient treated with antithyroid drugs. The TCR was taken from a female donor with Graves disease. The CDR3 DNA sequence: TGTGCCAGCAGCTTAGGGGTTACTAACTATGGCTACACCTTC. Residues: CASSLGVTNYGYTF.